The next 9 T cell receptor beta chains were all read from a single sample in a study of long-term antiretroviral therapy in people with HIV (dated by TCRdb to the early 2020s). Sequencing of the TRB variable region was done with the immunoSEQ hsTCRB v3.0 assay at survey level resolution. TCRdb took over this immuneACCESS table, retaining in-frame rearrangements with V and J assigned. Such tables are incomplete; in checked studies, under half of the missing clones stem from an unresolved V gene, and the remainder is unexplained. The sample table records 42,000 or so clones; approximately 89% of these occur just once. The ten most abundant clones make up approximately 5% of the sample. This specimen was unsorted PBMCs, taken 0.1 years before starting antiretroviral therapy. These receptor sequences come from a woman aged 50 to 60 with HIV.

The gene calls are TRBV11-2 and TRBJ2-5; possible D gene TRBD2, 6 bases. CDR1 is SGHAT, CDR2 FQNNGV, per germline. The V and J ends lost 0 bases and 1 base respectively, with 18 bases between them. The CDR3 extends over 18 amino acids. CDR3 sequence reads: CASSLDGAYSGLQETQYF. The CDR3 DNA reads TGTGCCAGCAGCTTAGATGGGGCTTACAGCGGGCTCCAAGAGACCCAGTACTTC. The full variable domain, with the rest looked up from reference TRBV11-2 and TRBJ2-5, is EAGVAQSPRYKIIEKRQSVAFWCNPISGHATLYWYQQILGQGPKLLIQFQNNGVVDDSQLPKDRFSAERLKGVDSTLKIQPAKLEDSAVYLCASSLDGAYSGLQETQYFGPGTRLLVL.

The sample holds one count of this clone. J is TRBJ2-1 and V is TRBV7-3; D uncertain. Germline V gene data show CDR1 as SGHTA and CDR2 as FQGTGA. CDR3 length equals 16 residues. Trimming cost V 5 bases and J 5 bases, with 19 bases left between them. The CDR3 loop is CASSPPGRVANNEQFF. Written as DNA, the CDR3 is TGTGCCAGCAGCCCACCCGGTAGGGTGGCAAACAATGAGCAGTTCTTC.

This chain's CDR3 is CASSASGGGHEQFF. The CDR3 nucleotides are TGTGCCAGCAGCGCGAGCGGGGGTGGGCATGAGCAGTTCTTC. The V and J genes are TRBV7-3 and TRBJ2-1, with 8 bases fitting TRBD2. This CDR3 region has 14 residues. V lost 5 bases, J lost 8 bases, and 8 bases stayed unmatched. The germline CDR1 and CDR2 sequences are SGHTA and FQGTGA.

This rearrangement joins TRBV7-8 to TRBJ1-1, with 7 bases lining up with TRBD1. Germline V gene data show CDR1 as SGHVS and CDR2 as FQNEAQ. The V gene end was trimmed by 2 bases and the J gene end by 5 bases; junction bases not matched to a gene: 14. The CDR3 sequence is 17 residues long. CDR3 nucleotides: TGTGCCAGCAGCTTATATTCCCGAGGGGGCCGAAGTACTGAAGCTTTCTTT. Residues: CASSLYSRGGRSTEAFF.

The rearrangement uses TRBV2 and TRBJ2-5, with TRBD1 identical over 9 bases. V shed 10 bases, J shed 5 bases, and the junction held 8 bases outside the gene matches. The CDR3 sequence is 13 residues long. From germline, CDR1 is SNHLY and CDR2 FYNNEI. In DNA form, the CDR3 reads TGTGCCACCAGGACAGGGGCTCCGGAGACCCAGTACTTC. Residues: CATRTGAPETQYF.

This chain links TRBV5-4 with TRBJ2-7; the D gene is possibly TRBD2 (5 bases). CDR1 is SGHNT and CDR2 is YYREEE in the germline V gene (reference sequence). CDR3 size: 14 residues. V was shortened by 2 bases and J by 2 bases, with 11 bases between the two germline ends. This CDR3 reads CASSFGVTTYEQYF. The CDR3 region has the DNA TGTGCCAGCAGCTTCGGGGTAACGACCTACGAGCAGTACTTC. The variable domain in full, completed from reference TRBV5-4 and TRBJ2-7, reads ETGVTQSPTHLIKTRGQQVTLRCSSQSGHNTVSWYQQALGQGPQFIFQYYREEENGRGNFPPRFSGLQFPNYSSELNVNALELDDSALYLCASSFGVTTYEQYFGPGTRLTVT.

The chain combines TRBV5-1 with TRBJ1-1; 10 bases are shared with TRBD1. Germline assignment: CDR1 SGHRS and CDR2 YFSETQ. CDR3 length: 15 amino acids. After removal of 4 bases from V and 0 bases from J, the junction contained 3 bases not matched to a gene. The CDR3 reads CASSKGQGLNTEAFF. In DNA, the CDR3 is TGCGCCAGCAGCAAGGGACAGGGGTTGAACACTGAAGCTTTCTTT.

The V call is TRBV11-2, the J call TRBJ1-2; 9 bases match TRBD1. The germline CDR1 and CDR2 sequences are SGHAT and FQNNGV. Trimming took 2 bases from V and 8 from J; bases not matched to a gene: 12. The CDR3 runs 16 residues. The CDR3 loop reads CASSLKSTGGGIGYTF. The CDR3 nucleotides are TGTGCCAGCAGCTTAAAGAGCACAGGGGGCGGAATCGGCTACACCTTC.

The rearrangement joins TRBV6-6 to TRBJ2-7; D call uncertain. The V end was cut by 2 bases, the J end by 0 bases, with 8 bases between. Per the germline V gene, CDR1 is MNHNY and CDR2 is SVGAGI (reference sequence). The CDR3 has 14 amino acids. The DNA for the CDR3 is TGTGCCAGCAGTTACGGAGTTAACTCCTACGAGCAGTACTTC. The encoded protein is CASSYGVNSYEQYF.